This TCR beta chain is from a study of blood T cell repertoires in COVID-19. Study background: PBMCs, B-cell-depleted T cells, or T cells were the source of the cDNA or gDNA that made up the material.

Some clones are missing from TCRdb's copy, which holds only in-frame ones; the method was immunoSEQ multiplex PCR. The sample has 95,000 to 100,000 clones; less than 85% are singletons. Germline CDR1 and CDR2: SGHRS and YFSETQ. Losses at the gene ends were 4 bases for V and 5 bases for J; bases not matched to a gene: 8. The CDR3 has 14 residues. The sample taken for sequencing was peripheral blood. The chain recombines TRBV5-1 with TRBJ2-7; 8 positions agree with TRBD2. The clonotype comes from an older woman with acute or convalescent COVID-19. CDR3 region: CASSLERGRNEQYF. The CDR3 coding sequence is TGCGCCAGCAGCCTCGAGCGGGGGAGGAACGAGCAGTACTTC.